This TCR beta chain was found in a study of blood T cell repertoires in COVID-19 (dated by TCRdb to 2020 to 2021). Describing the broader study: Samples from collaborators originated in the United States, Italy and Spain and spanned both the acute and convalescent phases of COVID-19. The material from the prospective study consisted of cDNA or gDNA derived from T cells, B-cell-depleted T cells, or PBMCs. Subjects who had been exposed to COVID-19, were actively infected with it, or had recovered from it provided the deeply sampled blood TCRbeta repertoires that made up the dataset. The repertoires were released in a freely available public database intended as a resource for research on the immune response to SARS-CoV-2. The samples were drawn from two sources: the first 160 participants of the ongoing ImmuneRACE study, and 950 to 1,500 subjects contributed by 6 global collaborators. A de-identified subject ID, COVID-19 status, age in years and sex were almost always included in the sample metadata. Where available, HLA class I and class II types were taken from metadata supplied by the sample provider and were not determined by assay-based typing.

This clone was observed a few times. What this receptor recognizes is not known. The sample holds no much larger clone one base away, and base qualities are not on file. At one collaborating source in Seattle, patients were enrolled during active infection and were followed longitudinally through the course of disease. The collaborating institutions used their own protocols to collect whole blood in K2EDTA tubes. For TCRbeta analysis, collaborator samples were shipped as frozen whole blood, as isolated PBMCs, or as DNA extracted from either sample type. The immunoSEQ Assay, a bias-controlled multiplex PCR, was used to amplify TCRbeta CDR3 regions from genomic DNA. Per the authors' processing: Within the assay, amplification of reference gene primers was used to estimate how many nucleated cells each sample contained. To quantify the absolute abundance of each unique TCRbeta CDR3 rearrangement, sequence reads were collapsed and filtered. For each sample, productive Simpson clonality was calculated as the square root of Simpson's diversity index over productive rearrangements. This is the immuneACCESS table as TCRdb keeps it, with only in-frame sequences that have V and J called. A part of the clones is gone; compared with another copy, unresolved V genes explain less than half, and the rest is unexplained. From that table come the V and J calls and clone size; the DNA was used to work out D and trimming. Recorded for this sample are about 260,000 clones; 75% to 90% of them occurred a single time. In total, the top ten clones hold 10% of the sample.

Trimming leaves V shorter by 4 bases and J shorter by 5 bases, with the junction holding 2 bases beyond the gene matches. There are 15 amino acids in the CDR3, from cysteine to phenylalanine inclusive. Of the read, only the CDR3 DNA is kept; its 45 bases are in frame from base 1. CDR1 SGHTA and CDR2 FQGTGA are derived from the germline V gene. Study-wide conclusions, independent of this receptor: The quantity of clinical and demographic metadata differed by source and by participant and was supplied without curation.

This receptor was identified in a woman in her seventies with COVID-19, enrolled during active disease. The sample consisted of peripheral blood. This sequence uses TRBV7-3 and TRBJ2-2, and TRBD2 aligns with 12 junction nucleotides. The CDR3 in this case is CASSSGLAGTGELFF. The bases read TGTGCCAGCAGCTCCGGACTAGCGGGAACCGGGGAGCTGTTTTTT.